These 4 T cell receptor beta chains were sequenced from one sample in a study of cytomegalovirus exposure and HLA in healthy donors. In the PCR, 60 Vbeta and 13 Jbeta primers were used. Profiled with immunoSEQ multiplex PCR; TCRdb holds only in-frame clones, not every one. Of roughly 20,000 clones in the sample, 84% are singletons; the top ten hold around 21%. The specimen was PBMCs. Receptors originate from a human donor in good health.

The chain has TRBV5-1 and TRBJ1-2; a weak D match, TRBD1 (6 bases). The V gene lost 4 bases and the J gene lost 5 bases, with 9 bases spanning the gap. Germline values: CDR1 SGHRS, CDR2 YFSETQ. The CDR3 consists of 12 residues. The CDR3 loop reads CASSPDRYGYTF. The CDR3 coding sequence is TGCGCCAGCAGCCCCGACAGGTATGGCTACACCTTC.

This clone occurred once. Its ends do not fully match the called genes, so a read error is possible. DNA of the CDR3: TGTGCCAGCAGTGTCCGAGGGACTGGAAACATCATATATTTT. It is translated as CASSVRGTGNIIYF. The V call is TRBV2, the J call TRBJ1-3; D might be TRBD1 (5 bases). Looked up from germline, CDR1 is SNHLY and CDR2 is FYNNEI. The CDR3 totals 14 residues.

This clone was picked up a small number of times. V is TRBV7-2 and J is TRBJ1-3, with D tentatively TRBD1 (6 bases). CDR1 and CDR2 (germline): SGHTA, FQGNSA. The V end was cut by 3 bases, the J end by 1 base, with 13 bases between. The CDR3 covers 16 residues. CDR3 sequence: CASSLDSSRSGNTIYF. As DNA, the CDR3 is TGTGCCAGCAGCTTGGACAGTTCTCGGTCTGGAAACACCATATATTTT.

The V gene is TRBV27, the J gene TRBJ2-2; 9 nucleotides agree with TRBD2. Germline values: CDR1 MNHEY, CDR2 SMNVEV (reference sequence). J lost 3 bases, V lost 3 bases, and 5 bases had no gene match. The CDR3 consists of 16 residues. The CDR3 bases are TGTGCCAGCAGTTTTGGCCTAGCGGGACACACCGGGGAGCTGTTTTTT. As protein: CASSFGLAGHTGELFF.